This T cell receptor (beta chain) stems from a study of patients and donors after allogeneic stem cell transplantation. Each CDR3 protein gets one entry after TCRdb re-called the RT-PCR reads with MiXCR. The data contain 920,000 or so distinct CDR3 sequences, over 15% of them singletons. CDR3 length equals 17 residues. Per the germline V gene, CDR1 is SGHKS and CDR2 is YYEKEE (reference sequence). After removal of 0 bases from V and 8 bases from J, the junction contained 14 bases not matched to a gene. The V and J genes are TRBV5-5 and TRBJ1-2, with 9 bases identical to TRBD1. The receptor was derived from a human donor who was either an allogeneic HSCT recipient or a stem cell or donor lymphocyte infusion donor (not recorded which). It is not recorded whose cells these are; they may come from a transplant donor. Sequencing input: blood, either unsorted or a sorted T cell fraction (not recorded which). The CDR3 is CASSLGVPGTGREGYTF. The CDR3, as DNA: TGTGCCAGCAGCTTGGGAGTTCCCGGGACAGGGCGAGAAGGCTACACCTTC.